This T cell receptor (beta chain) appears in the sequencing data of a study of T cell changes during pregnancy in multiple sclerosis. Assay: immunoSEQ multiplex PCR; the TCRdb copy retains only in-frame clones and omits some. The sample consists of around 50,000 clones, more than 85% of them appearing once. With 5 bases clipped from V and 4 bases from J, the junction kept 14 bases outside the gene matches. Germline CDR1 reads SGHKS; CDR2 reads YYEKEE (reference sequence). The CDR3 runs to 16 residues. The table lists this clone with a count of one. This chain connects TRBV5-5 to TRBJ1-2, with 7 bases fitting TRBD1. The sequencing used peripheral blood, collected after pregnancy. This TCR came from a female donor in good health, enrolled as a control in a pregnancy study. The CDR3 coding sequence is TGTGCCAGCAGTTTTACCTTAGGGGGCAGGATCTATGGCTACACCTTC. It specifies CASSFTLGGRIYGYTF.